This TCR beta chain comes out of a study of shared clonotypes between healthy human individuals. As to this clone: Its specificity is not known.

The germline V gene has CDR1 SEHNR and CDR2 FQNEAQ (reference sequence). This CDR3 has 14 amino acids. The germline V and J ends were trimmed by 3 bases and 7 bases, with 13 bases remaining between them. Findings of the study overall: The naive CD4 repertoires of several donors were compared, and around 5% of clonotypes were shared.

The repertoire was sequenced with immunoSEQ multiplex PCR; TCRdb's copy has only in-frame clones and lacks some. The sample gives some 650,000 clones, 97% of which show up once; approximately 0.057% is in the top ten. Every donor was a Caucasian adult from Nashville, Tennessee. V usage is TRBV7-9 and J usage is TRBJ2-1, with D perhaps assigned TRBD1 or TRBD2 (5 bases each). The TCR comes from a woman aged 30 to 39 in good health. The material sequenced was naive CD4+ T cells sorted from blood. Subset: CD45RA+ positively selected. In DNA, the CDR3 is TGTGCCAGCAGCTTCGAGGGGTGGGGTAATGAGCAGTTCTTC. Its translation: CASSFEGWGNEQFF.